This passage covers 25 T cell receptor beta chains from one sample sequenced in a study of T cells in Graves' hyperthyroidism and ophthalmopathy. TCR beta CDR3 region amplification was performed from RNA transcripts. A set of HTBI primers served as the primers for a first-round RT-PCR of the TCR CDR3. TCRdb independently ran MiXCR on the multiplex PCR reads; one entry per CDR3 protein. The repertoire holds about 350,000 distinct CDR3 sequences, with roughly 14% as singletons. Sequenced input: blood. These receptor sequences come from a woman in her thirties with Graves' hyperthyroidism.

This chain links TRBV19 with TRBJ1-5, with D perhaps matching TRBD1 (5 bases). Trimming removed 5 bases from V and 1 base from J, with 15 bases in between. The CDR3 totals 16 residues. The V gene's germline CDR1 is LNHDA and CDR2 SQIVND (reference sequence). The CDR3 coding sequence is TGTGCCAGTAGTTCCCAGGGTGGAGGGAGCAATCAGCCCCAGCATTTT. This encodes CASSSQGGGSNQPQHF.

Ten or more counts support this clonotype. The chain uses TRBV20-1 and TRBJ2-7, with D possibly TRBD2 on 6 matching bases. The germline V gene encodes CDR1 DFQATT and CDR2 SNEGSKA (reference sequence). CDR3 length: 12 residues. V was pared by 5 bases and J by 6 bases, with 14 bases between. The CDR3 coding sequence is TGCAGTGCTCGGGGGAGGAGGGCCGAGCAGTACTTC. Translation: CSARGRRAEQYF.

This clonotype was seen only a few times. This chain uses TRBV4-1 with TRBJ1-1, with D possibly being TRBD1 (5 bases). Per germline, CDR1 MGHRA and CDR2 YSYEKL. This CDR3 spans 15 amino acids. Between the trimmed V and J ends, which lost 2 bases and 0 bases, there was a span of 10 bases. As DNA, the CDR3 is TGCGCCAGCAGCCAATGGGGGTTATTGAACACTGAAGCTTTCTTT. Protein product: CASSQWGLLNTEAFF.

This clonotype has just a few counts. This CDR3 reads CASSLTPPAEAFF. In DNA form, the CDR3 reads TGTGCCAGCAGTTTAACCCCACCAGCTGAAGCTTTCTTT. This chain connects TRBV12-3 or TRBV12-4 to TRBJ1-1; D is unclear. The V end was cut by 2 bases, the J end by 6 bases, with 10 bases between. The CDR3 runs to 13 residues.

The chain is built from TRBV5-6 and TRBJ2-6, with D uncertain. The germline CDR1 and CDR2 sequences are SGHDT and YYEEEE. The CDR3 has 20 residues. V lost 2 bases to trimming and J lost 1 base, with 22 bases between them. CDR3 in DNA: TGTGCCAGCAGCTTTCGGGTCCCAGGAAGCTCACCTTCTGGGGCCAACGTCCTGACTTTC. It yields the protein CASSFRVPGSSPSGANVLTF.

This clonotype was seen ten or more times. The chain carries TRBV28 and TRBJ2-3; a possible D gene is TRBD1 (6 bases). The germline V gene has CDR1 MDHEN and CDR2 SYDVKM. Trimming cost V 2 bases and J 0 bases, with 12 bases left between them. The CDR3 loop spans 16 amino acids. The CDR3 here is CASSLGTRTSTDTQYF. CDR3 DNA sequence: TGTGCCAGCAGTTTAGGGACACGTACAAGCACAGATACGCAGTATTTT.

Ten or more counts support this clonotype. The chain is built from TRBV3-1 and TRBJ2-2; no definite D call. Germline CDR1 and CDR2: LGHDT and YNNKEL (reference sequence). This CDR3 region has 14 residues. V was shortened by 1 base and J by 0 bases, with 3 bases between the two germline ends. The CDR3 protein is CASSQGTNTGELFF. In DNA, the CDR3 is TGTGCCAGCAGCCAAGGGACGAACACCGGGGAGCTGTTTTTT.

This clonotype was observed at least ten times. The gene calls are TRBV27 and TRBJ1-5; D is undetermined. The CDR3 loop spans 13 amino acids. The germline gives CDR1 MNHEY, CDR2 SMNVEV (reference sequence). With 3 bases removed from V and 7 bases from J, the gap between germline ends came to 10 bases. CDR3 in amino acids: CASSLFGAQPQHF. In nucleotides, the CDR3 is TGTGCCAGCAGTTTGTTCGGCGCCCAGCCCCAGCATTTT.

This clonotype occurred many times. The rearrangement links TRBV7-9 to TRBJ2-7, with D perhaps TRBD1 (5 bases). CDR1 is SEHNR, CDR2 FQNEAQ, per germline (reference sequence). Between the trimmed V and J ends, which lost 5 bases and 5 bases, there was a span of 16 bases. There are 14 residues in the CDR3. The CDR3 is CASSTRQSINEQYF. The DNA for the CDR3 is TGTGCCAGCAGCACGCGACAGTCGATCAACGAGCAGTACTTC.

This clonotype was picked up many times. The V and J genes are TRBV6-1 and TRBJ1-5; D uncertain. The germline V gene encodes CDR1 MNHNS and CDR2 SASEGT. The CDR3 runs 14 residues. V lost 2 bases to trimming and J lost 0 bases, with 5 bases between them. The CDR3: CASSETDSNQPQHF. The CDR3 region has the DNA TGTGCCAGCAGTGAAACTGATAGCAATCAGCCCCAGCATTTT.

This clonotype was observed at least ten times. The V and J genes are TRBV20-1 and TRBJ1-1; possibly TRBD1 for D (6 bases). Germline V gene sequence: CDR1 DFQATT, CDR2 SNEGSKA (reference sequence). The V end lost 6 bases, the J end lost 4 bases, and 15 bases lay between the germline ends. The CDR3 extends over 13 amino acids. The CDR3 is CSARLVGATEAFF. The CDR3, as DNA: TGCAGTGCCCGGCTGGTGGGGGCCACTGAAGCTTTCTTT.

Remarks on this clonotype: A clone one base away is much larger, so this may be a read error. This chain uses TRBV28 with TRBJ2-3, with 9 nucleotides matching TRBD2. The V gene's germline CDR1 is MDHEN and CDR2 SYDVKM. The CDR3 sequence is 17 residues long. The CDR3 sequence: CASSFSAGGRGLDTQCF. CDR3 DNA sequence: TGTGCCAGCAGTTTCTCAGCGGGAGGCCGGGGATTGGATACGCAGTGTTTT.

The gene calls are TRBV30 and TRBJ2-1; TRBD2 is a possible D gene (6 bases). Looked up from germline, CDR1 is GTSNPN and CDR2 is SVGIG (reference sequence). The CDR3 extends over 15 amino acids. V was trimmed by 5 bases and J by 4 bases, leaving 18 bases between them. The CDR3 protein is CAWEPSPGLYNEQFF. The CDR3, as DNA: TGTGCCTGGGAACCTTCACCGGGACTTTACAATGAGCAGTTCTTC.

This clonotype appeared many times. The chain joins TRBV3-1 to TRBJ2-7, with D unresolved. Germline assignment: CDR1 LGHDT and CDR2 YNNKEL (reference sequence). CDR3 size: 12 residues. V was clipped by 3 bases and J by 1 base, with 4 bases between them. For the CDR3, the DNA is TGTGCCAGCAGCCAGGCTTCCTACGAGCAGTACTTC. As protein: CASSQASYEQYF.

This clonotype was counted between two and nine times. The chain combines TRBV27 with TRBJ2-5, with 9 positions matching TRBD1. There are 15 residues in the CDR3. Unmatched junction bases numbered 10, after V lost 6 bases and J lost 5 bases. Germline CDR1 reads MNHEY; CDR2 reads SMNVEV (reference sequence). In DNA form, the CDR3 reads TGTGCCAGCAGCCTTGGGACAGGGCGTGGGGAGACCCAGTACTTC. This codes for CASSLGTGRGETQYF.

J is TRBJ1-1 and V is TRBV12-3 or TRBV12-4, with no clear D. Trimming cost V 8 bases and J 1 base, with 11 bases left between them. The CDR3 sequence is 13 residues long. CDR3 residues: CASGIRGNTEAFF. CDR3 in DNA: TGTGCCAGCGGGATCCGGGGGAACACTGAAGCTTTCTTT.

This rearrangement joins TRBV5-1 to TRBJ2-1; D may be TRBD2 (6 bases). CDR1 and CDR2 (germline): SGHRS, YFSETQ. Trimming removed 2 bases at V and 8 bases at J, with 8 bases between. The CDR3 runs to 12 residues. CDR3 nucleotides: TGCGCCAGCAGCTTATGGGACTATGAGCAGTTCTTC. The encoded protein is CASSLWDYEQFF.

The DNA of the CDR3 is TGTGCCAGCAGCTCCCCGAGGGAGCGGACCATGGATACCCACCCCTACGAGCAGTACTTC. It translates to CASSSPRERTMDTHPYEQYF. This rearrangement joins TRBV7-3 to TRBJ2-7; perhaps TRBD2 as D (5 bases). V gave up 4 bases and J gave up 2 bases, with 30 bases separating them. The CDR3 runs to 20 residues. The germline V gene has CDR1 SGHTA and CDR2 FQGTGA.

The chain combines TRBV7-2 with TRBJ2-1; weak D call: TRBD2 (6 bases). Germline assignment: CDR1 SGHTA and CDR2 FQGNSA. This CDR3 comprises 13 residues. V was shortened by 1 base and J by 7 bases, with 8 bases between the two germline ends. The CDR3, as DNA: TGTGCCAGCAGCTTAGTAGGGACTAATGAGCAGTTCTTC. Translating gives CASSLVGTNEQFF.

This clonotype was detected ten times or more. V gene TRBV10-1 combines with J gene TRBJ2-3; 9 nucleotides match TRBD2. The CDR3 runs 16 residues. Germline trimming cut 0 bases from V and 2 bases from J; bases unmatched to any gene: 3. Germline-derived CDR1 and CDR2 are WNHNN and SYGVQD (reference sequence). The CDR3 is CASSESLAGNTDTQYF. The CDR3 bases are TGCGCCAGCAGTGAGTCGCTAGCGGGAAACACAGATACGCAGTATTTT.

This clonotype was seen a few times. This rearrangement joins TRBV12-3 or TRBV12-4 to TRBJ2-2, with D possibly matching TRBD2 (5 bases). The CDR3 consists of 12 residues. Trimming removed 7 bases from V and 5 bases from J, with 8 bases in between. The CDR3 sequence: CASTWRTGELFF. In DNA, the CDR3 is TGTGCCAGCACCTGGAGGACCGGGGAGCTGTTTTTT.

This clonotype came up many times. The V gene is TRBV20-1, the J gene TRBJ2-1; 7 bases match TRBD2. Germline V gene data show CDR1 as DFQATT and CDR2 as SNEGSKA (reference sequence). The CDR3 runs 16 residues. V gave up 0 bases and J gave up 2 bases; unmatched junction bases: 7. CDR3 protein: CSARDPAGLPYNEQFF. For the CDR3, the DNA is TGCAGTGCTAGAGATCCAGCGGGACTACCCTACAATGAGCAGTTCTTC.

A remark on this clonotype: It may be a read error: a sequence one base away is much more abundant. V usage is TRBV11-2 and J usage is TRBJ2-1, with 8 bases that match TRBD2. J gave up 9 bases and V 1 base, and 8 bases lay outside the gene matches. CDR3 length: 15 residues. Germline V CDR1 and CDR2: SGHAT, FQNNGV. The CDR3 region is CASSLAAGEDGEQFF. CDR3 coding DNA: TGTGCCAGCAGCTTAGCAGCGGGAGAGGACGGTGAGCAGTTCTTC.

This clonotype showed up just a few times. The gene calls are TRBV6-2 or TRBV6-3 and TRBJ2-7; TRBD1 matches at 7 bases. Germline V gene data show CDR1 as MNHEY and CDR2 as SVGEGT. Trimming cost V 6 bases and J 4 bases; bases outside gene matches: 9. CDR3 length: 14 residues. This CDR3 is CASSHTGESYEQYF. The CDR3 coding sequence is TGTGCCAGCAGCCACACAGGGGAGAGTTACGAGCAGTACTTC.

The chain links TRBV2 to TRBJ1-6; no reliable D call. V gave up 8 bases and J gave up 7 bases, with 9 bases separating them. CDR1 is SNHLY, CDR2 FYNNEI, per germline. The CDR3 has 12 residues. CDR3 protein: CASGRINSPLHF. CDR3 DNA sequence: TGTGCCAGCGGACGGATAAATTCACCCCTCCACTTT.